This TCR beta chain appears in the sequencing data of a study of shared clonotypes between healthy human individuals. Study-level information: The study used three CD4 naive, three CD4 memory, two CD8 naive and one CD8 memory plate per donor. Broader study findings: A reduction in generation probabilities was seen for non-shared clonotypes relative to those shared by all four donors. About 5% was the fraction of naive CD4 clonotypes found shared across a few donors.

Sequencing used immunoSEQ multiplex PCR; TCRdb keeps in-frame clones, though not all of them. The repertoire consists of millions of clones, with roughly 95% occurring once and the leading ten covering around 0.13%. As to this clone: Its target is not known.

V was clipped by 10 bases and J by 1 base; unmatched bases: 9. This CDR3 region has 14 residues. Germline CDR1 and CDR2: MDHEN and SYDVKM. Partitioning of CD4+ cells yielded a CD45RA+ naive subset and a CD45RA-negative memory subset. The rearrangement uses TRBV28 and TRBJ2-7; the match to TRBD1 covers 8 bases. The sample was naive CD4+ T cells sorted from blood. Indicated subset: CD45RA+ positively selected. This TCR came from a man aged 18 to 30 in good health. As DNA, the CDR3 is TGTGCCACCTCACGACAGGGGCTTTCCTACGAGCAGTACTTC. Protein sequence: CATSRQGLSYEQYF.